The entry below describes one TCR beta chain. Its cognate antigen is unknown. One junction end does not reproduce the germline sequence, and a read error may be involved. This entry comes from a study of cytomegalovirus exposure and HLA in healthy donors. Study results and caveats: Segments of the TCR beta V type were, in most cases, productive about 87% or about 30% of the time in an earlier analysis. TCR beta chains numbering more than 150 were designated cytomegalovirus-associated. Sequences of the TCR beta chain were said to predict the HLA-A and HLA-B alleles of most subjects accurately.

PCR amplification relied on 60 Vbeta primers (plus 13 Jbeta primers). Methods used by the authors: A follow-up analysis tallied around 80 million unique TCR beta chains, roughly 9.9 million shared. The repertoire was sequenced with immunoSEQ multiplex PCR; TCRdb's copy has only in-frame clones and lacks some. D and trimming come from the DNA, and the V and J calls and clone size come from that table. The sample shows 65,000 to 100,000 clones, more than 60% of them seen only once. This TCR came from a middle-aged man in good health and CMV-seronegative. Sample: PBMCs.

The DNA of the CDR3 is TGCGCCAGCACCTTGGGGACTAGGACAGATACGCAGTATTTT. Protein sequence: CASTLGTRTDTQYF. V gene TRBV5-1 combines with J gene TRBJ2-3; 8 bases line up with TRBD2. Germline V lookup: CDR1 SGHRS, CDR2 YFSETQ. The CDR3 totals 14 residues.